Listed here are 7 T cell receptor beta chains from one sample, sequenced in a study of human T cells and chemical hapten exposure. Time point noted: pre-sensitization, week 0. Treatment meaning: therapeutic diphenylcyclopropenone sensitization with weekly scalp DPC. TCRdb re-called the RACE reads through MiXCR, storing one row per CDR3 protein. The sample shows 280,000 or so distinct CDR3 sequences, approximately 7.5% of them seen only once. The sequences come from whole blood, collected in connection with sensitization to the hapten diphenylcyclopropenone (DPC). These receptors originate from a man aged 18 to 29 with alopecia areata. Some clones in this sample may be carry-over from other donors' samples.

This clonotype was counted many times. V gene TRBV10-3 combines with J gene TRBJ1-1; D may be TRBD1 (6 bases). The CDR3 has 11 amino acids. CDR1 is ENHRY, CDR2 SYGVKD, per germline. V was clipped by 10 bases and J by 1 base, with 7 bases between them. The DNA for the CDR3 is TGTGCCACACAGGGGAACACTGAAGCTTTCTTT. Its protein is CATQGNTEAFF.

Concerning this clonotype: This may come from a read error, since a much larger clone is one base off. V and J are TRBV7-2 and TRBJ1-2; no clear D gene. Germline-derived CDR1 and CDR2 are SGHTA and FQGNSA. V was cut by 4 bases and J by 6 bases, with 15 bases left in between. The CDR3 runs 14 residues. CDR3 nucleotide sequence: TGTGCCAGCAGCTCCTTCGACAAGGTCGATGGCTACACCTTC. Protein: CASSSFDKVDGYTF.

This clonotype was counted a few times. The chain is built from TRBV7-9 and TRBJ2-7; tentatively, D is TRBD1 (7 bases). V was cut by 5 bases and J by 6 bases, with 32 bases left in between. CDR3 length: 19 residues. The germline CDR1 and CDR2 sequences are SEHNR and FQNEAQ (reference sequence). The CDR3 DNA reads TGTGCCAGCAGCCCAAAAAGGGGGCTTTCCGGGACTTTGGACGGCGAGCAGTACTTC. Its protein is CASSPKRGLSGTLDGEQYF.

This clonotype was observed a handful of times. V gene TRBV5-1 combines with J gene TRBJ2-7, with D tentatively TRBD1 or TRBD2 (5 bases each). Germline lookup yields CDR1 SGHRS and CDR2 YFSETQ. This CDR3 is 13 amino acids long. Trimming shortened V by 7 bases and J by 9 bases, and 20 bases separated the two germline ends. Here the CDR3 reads CASSSWDEDAQYF. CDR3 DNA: TGCGCCAGCTCAAGTTGGGACGAGGATGCGCAGTACTTC.

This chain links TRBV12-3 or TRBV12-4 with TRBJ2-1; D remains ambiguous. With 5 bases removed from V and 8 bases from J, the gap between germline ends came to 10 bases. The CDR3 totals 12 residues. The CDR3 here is CASSIPFDEQFF. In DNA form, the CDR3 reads TGTGCCAGCAGTATCCCCTTCGATGAGCAGTTCTTC.

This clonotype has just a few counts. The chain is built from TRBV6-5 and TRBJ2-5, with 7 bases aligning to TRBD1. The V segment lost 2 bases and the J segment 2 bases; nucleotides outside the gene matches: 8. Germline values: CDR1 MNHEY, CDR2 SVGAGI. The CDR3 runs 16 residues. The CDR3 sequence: CASSYSYKTGQETQYF. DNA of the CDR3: TGTGCCAGCAGTTACAGCTACAAGACAGGGCAAGAGACCCAGTACTTC.

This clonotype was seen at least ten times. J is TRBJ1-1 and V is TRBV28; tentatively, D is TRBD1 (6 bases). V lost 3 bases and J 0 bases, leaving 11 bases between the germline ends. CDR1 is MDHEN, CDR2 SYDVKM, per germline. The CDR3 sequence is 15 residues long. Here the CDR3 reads CASSFGGAMNTEAFF. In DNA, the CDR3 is TGTGCCAGCAGTTTCGGGGGGGCCATGAACACTGAAGCTTTCTTT.